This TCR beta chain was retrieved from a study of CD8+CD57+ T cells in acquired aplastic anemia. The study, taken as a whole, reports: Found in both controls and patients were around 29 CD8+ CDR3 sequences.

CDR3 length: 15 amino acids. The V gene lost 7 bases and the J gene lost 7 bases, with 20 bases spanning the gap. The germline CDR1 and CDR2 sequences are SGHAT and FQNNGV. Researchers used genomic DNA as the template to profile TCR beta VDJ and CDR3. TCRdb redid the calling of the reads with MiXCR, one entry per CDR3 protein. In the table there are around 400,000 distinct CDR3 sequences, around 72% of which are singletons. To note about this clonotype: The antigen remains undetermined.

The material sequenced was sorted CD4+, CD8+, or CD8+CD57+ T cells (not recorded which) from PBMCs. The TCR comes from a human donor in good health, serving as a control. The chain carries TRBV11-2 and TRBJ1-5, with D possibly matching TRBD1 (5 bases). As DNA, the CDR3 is TGTGCCAGCATCCCGACTAGCGGGGGTGGCCAGCCCCAGCATTTT. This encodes CASIPTSGGGQPQHF.